The T cell receptor beta chain described here comes from a study of blood T cell repertoires in COVID-19. On the study more broadly: The United States, Italy and Spain were the sources of the acute and convalescent COVID-19 samples. Sample material is recorded as cDNA or gDNA derived from T cells, B-cell-depleted T cells, or PBMCs.

Per the authors' pipeline: Reference gene primers were amplified, and this amplification served to estimate nucleated cell counts. Clones were read by immunoSEQ multiplex PCR, and TCRdb kept only the in-frame ones, dropping some. V and J calls and clone size come straight from that table; D and trimming were deduced from the DNA. The data show 150,000 or so clones, with 65% to 85% seen just once and 4% held by the top ten. V lost 5 bases and J 2 bases, leaving 10 bases between the germline ends. This CDR3 spans 13 amino acids. The V gene's germline CDR1 is SGHRS and CDR2 YFSETQ. This clone was observed a handful of times.

This receptor was obtained from a woman aged 55-69 years with acute or convalescent COVID-19. Input material: peripheral blood. The rearrangement links TRBV5-1 to TRBJ1-1, with D unresolved. CDR3 residues: CASREGLNTEAFF. CDR3 coding DNA: TGCGCCAGCAGGGAGGGTTTAAACACTGAAGCTTTCTTT.